This T cell receptor (beta chain) was recovered during a study of T-cell memory formation after mild COVID-19. Study-wide background: TCR clusters were mostly donor specific. Study results and limitations: Pre-infection memory carried some responding clones, suggesting that cross-reactive memory joined.

MiXCR, run by TCRdb on the 5' RACE reads, gives a single entry per CDR3 protein. The sample lists over 130,000 distinct CDR3 sequences; more than 13% were seen once. This clonotype has just a few counts. Its antigen is not known. The CDR3 covers 14 residues. Trimming left V 6 bases short and J 0 bases short, with 15 bases between. Looked up from germline, CDR1 is DFQATT and CDR2 is SNEGSKA (reference sequence). Sequencing used PBMCs or a T cell subset sorted from them (not recorded which). The TCR was taken from an adult woman who had mild COVID-19 (a few samples of this study predate the infection). Cell type and time point are not known. This rearrangement joins TRBV20-1 to TRBJ2-7; D call uncertain. As DNA, the CDR3 is TGCAGTGCCGAACCGGTAGGCAACTCCTACGAGCAGTACTTC. Protein sequence: CSAEPVGNSYEQYF.